The source of this T cell receptor beta chain is a study of beta chain features in type 1 diabetes. The germline CDR1 and CDR2 sequences are MNHNY and SVGAGI (reference sequence). Germline trimming cut 6 bases from V and 8 bases from J; bases unmatched to any gene: 13. This CDR3 contains 15 residues. This clone was observed a few times. Expressed TCRB transcripts were sequenced, since all the RNA that had been isolated was reverse transcribed. Generated by immunoSEQ multiplex PCR, the TCRdb table keeps only in-frame clones and is missing some. The sample consists of more than 300,000 clones, over 9.5% of them appearing once.

The specimen sequenced was naive CD4+ T cells from blood. The V and J genes are TRBV6-6 and TRBJ2-5; TRBD2 matches at 9 bases. The source of this sequence is a man aged 18 to 30 in good health. In DNA, the CDR3 is TGTGCCAGCAGCTCGACCCCTAGCGGGGTCGAAACCCAGTACTTC. The encoded protein is CASSSTPSGVETQYF.